Below are 15 T cell receptor beta chains sequenced from a single sample in a study of T-cell memory formation after mild COVID-19. TCRdb analysed the 5' RACE reads with MiXCR anew, one entry per CDR3 protein. The table includes fewer than 600,000 distinct CDR3 sequences, roughly 21% detected once. The sequencing sample was made of PBMCs or a T cell subset sorted from them (not recorded which). These TCRs come from an adult woman who had mild COVID-19 (a few samples of this study predate the infection). Cell type and time point are not known.

In this sample, this clonotype turned up a few times. The chain couples TRBV5-5 to TRBJ1-3; no definite D call. Germline assignment: CDR1 SGHKS and CDR2 YYEKEE (reference sequence). The CDR3 covers 16 residues. V was shortened by 3 bases and J by 0 bases, with 13 bases between the two germline ends. CDR3 sequence reads: CASSYDTLGSGNTIYF. The CDR3 DNA follows: TGTGCCAGCAGCTATGACACCTTGGGCTCTGGAAACACCATATATTTT.

V is TRBV24-1 and J is TRBJ1-2; 8 bases match TRBD1. The J segment lost 10 bases and the V segment lost 4 bases, leaving 10 bases of the junction unmatched. This CDR3 is 14 amino acids long. Germline V lookup: CDR1 KGHDR, CDR2 SFDVKD. This CDR3 is CATSESGQALPYTF. CDR3 DNA sequence: TGTGCCACCAGTGAGTCGGGACAGGCCCTACCCTACACCTTC.

This clonotype came up a few times. This rearrangement joins TRBV15 to TRBJ2-5; perhaps TRBD2 as D (6 bases). The CDR3 contains 14 residues. Trimming stripped 0 bases from V and 5 bases from J, with 10 bases between. Germline V gene sequence: CDR1 LNHNV, CDR2 YYDKDF (reference sequence). The CDR3 is CATSRERGTETQYF. The DNA of the CDR3 is TGTGCCACCAGCAGAGAACGGGGGACGGAGACCCAGTACTTC. Looking up the rest from reference TRBV15 and TRBJ2-5 gives the full variable domain: DAMVIQNPRYQVTQFGKPVTLSCSQTLNHNVMYWYQQKSSQAPKLLFHYYDKDFNNEADTPDNFQSRRPNTSFCFLDIRSPGLGDTAMYLCATSRERGTETQYFGPGTRLLVL.

This chain connects TRBV28 to TRBJ2-5; possible D gene TRBD2, 6 bases. V lost 2 bases to trimming and J lost 5 bases, with 15 bases between them. The CDR3 consists of 15 residues. Germline lookup yields CDR1 MDHEN and CDR2 SYDVKM. In DNA form, the CDR3 reads TGTGCCAGCAGTTTAATGCCAGGGACTGGGGAGACCCAGTACTTC. Amino acids: CASSLMPGTGETQYF.

In its sample, this clonotype was seen a few times. The V gene is TRBV12-3 or TRBV12-4, the J gene TRBJ2-5; D perhaps matches TRBD1 (5 bases). The V end lost 2 bases, the J end lost 1 base, and 8 bases lay between the germline ends. The CDR3 covers 14 residues. The chain's CDR3 is CASSLLQGQETQYF. DNA of the CDR3: TGTGCCAGCAGTTTACTCCAGGGCCAAGAGACCCAGTACTTC.

For the CDR3, the DNA is TGCGCCACCCAGGGCCCGACAGGGGAAGCTTTCTTT. This encodes CATQGPTGEAFF. The V and J genes are TRBV4-1 and TRBJ1-1, with TRBD1 matching 7 bases. The CDR3 spans 12 residues. Germline V lookup: CDR1 MGHRA, CDR2 YSYEKL. The V gene end was trimmed by 10 bases and the J gene end by 8 bases; junction bases not matched to a gene: 10.

This clonotype has a handful of counts. The rearrangement links TRBV7-4 to TRBJ2-5; the D gene is possibly TRBD2 (6 bases). The CDR3 spans 18 residues. V was shortened by 5 bases and J by 5 bases, with 27 bases between the two germline ends. The V gene's germline CDR1 is SGHVT and CDR2 SQSDAQ. CDR3 DNA: TGTGCCAGCAGCCGTGGGATTGGGTGGCAGGGAGGACCCGAGACCCAGTACTTC. It yields the protein CASSRGIGWQGGPETQYF.

This clonotype was seen a handful of times. The chain joins TRBV24-1 to TRBJ2-3; 8 bases fit TRBD2. This CDR3 comprises 15 residues. Germline values: CDR1 KGHDR, CDR2 SFDVKD. V was pared by 3 bases and J by 2 bases, with 3 bases of the junction left unmatched. DNA for the CDR3: TGTGCCACCAGTGATCCGACTAGCGTCACAGATACGCAGTATTTT. Protein sequence: CATSDPTSVTDTQYF.

The J gene is TRBJ2-5, the V gene TRBV23-1; D gene uncertain. TRBV23-1 is an ORF; its function is uncertain. This CDR3 has 16 residues. Trimming removed 2 bases at V and 4 bases at J, with 17 bases between. In nucleotides, the CDR3 is TGCGCCAGCAGTCAACCCCCGGACCCCAAAGGAGAGACCCAGTACTTC. Its translation: CASSQPPDPKGETQYF.

The CDR3 DNA follows: TGTGCCAGCAGACTCGTCCCGAACACTGAAGCTTTCTTT. Residues: CASRLVPNTEAFF. The chain links TRBV2 to TRBJ1-1; no clear D gene. Germline V gene sequence: CDR1 SNHLY, CDR2 FYNNEI. V lost 6 bases to trimming and J lost 1 base, with 9 bases between them. CDR3 length equals 13 residues.

This clonotype was seen only a few times. This sequence joins TRBV29-1 and TRBJ1-1, with D possibly being TRBD1 (5 bases). The CDR3 runs 11 residues. V shed 8 bases and J shed 1 base, with 8 bases lying between them. Germline CDR1 reads SQVTM; CDR2 reads ANQGSEA. This CDR3 reads CSFRGNTEAFF. CDR3 in DNA: TGCAGCTTTAGGGGGAACACTGAAGCTTTCTTT. Filled out from reference TRBV29-1 and TRBJ1-1, the complete variable domain reads SAVISQKPSRDICQRGTSLTIQCQVDSQVTMMFWYRQQPGQSLTLIATANQGSEATYESGFVIDKFPISRPNLTFSTLTVSNMSPEDSSIYLCSFRGNTEAFFGQGTRLTVV.

V gene TRBV27 combines with J gene TRBJ2-3; the match to TRBD1 covers 12 bases. This CDR3 spans 16 amino acids. V was pared by 6 bases and J by 4 bases, with 8 bases of the junction left unmatched. Germline assignment: CDR1 MNHEY and CDR2 SMNVEV (reference sequence). The CDR3 coding sequence is TGTGCCAGCAGCTCTAGCCGGGACAGGGGGCCAGATACGCAGTATTTT. It specifies CASSSSRDRGPDTQYF.

This clonotype was seen a handful of times. The rearrangement uses TRBV28 and TRBJ2-7; tentatively, D is TRBD1 (6 bases). CDR3 length equals 15 residues. Trimming took off 8 bases at V and 0 bases at J, with 17 bases between the two ends. Germline CDR1 is MDHEN and CDR2 is SYDVKM. The CDR3 DNA reads TGTGCCAGCGCCTATTCCGGGACATCCTCCTACGAGCAGTACTTC. Amino acids: CASAYSGTSSYEQYF.

This sequence joins TRBV7-2 and TRBJ2-1; D could derive from TRBD1 or TRBD2 (7 bases each). There are 13 residues in the CDR3. V dropped 4 bases and J dropped 8 bases, with 12 bases sitting between them. CDR1 and CDR2 from the germline V gene are SGHTA and FQGNSA. The CDR3 bases are TGTGCCAGCAGCTCCCAGGGGGGGTATGAGCAGTTCTTC. This gives the protein CASSSQGGYEQFF.

This clonotype was picked up a small number of times. The gene calls are TRBV9 and TRBJ2-3; 12 bases map to TRBD2. The ends lost 6 bases at V and 5 bases at J; junction bases unmatched: 13. CDR1 and CDR2 (germline): SGDLS, YYNGEE. This CDR3 has 17 residues. The CDR3 bases are TGTGCCAGCACCGGCGGACTAGCGGGGCAACGGGTAGATACGCAGTATTTT. Its protein is CASTGGLAGQRVDTQYF.